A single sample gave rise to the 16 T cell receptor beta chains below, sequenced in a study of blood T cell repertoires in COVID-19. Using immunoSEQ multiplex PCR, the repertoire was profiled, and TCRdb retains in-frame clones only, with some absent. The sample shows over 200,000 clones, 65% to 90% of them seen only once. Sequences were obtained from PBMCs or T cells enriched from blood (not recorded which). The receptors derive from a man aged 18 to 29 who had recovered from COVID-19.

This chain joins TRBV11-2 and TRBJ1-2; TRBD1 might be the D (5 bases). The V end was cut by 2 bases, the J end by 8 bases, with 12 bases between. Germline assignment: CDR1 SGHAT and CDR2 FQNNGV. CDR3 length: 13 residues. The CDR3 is CASSLSQGRGYTF. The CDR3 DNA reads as TGTGCCAGCAGCTTAAGTCAGGGAAGGGGCTACACCTTC.

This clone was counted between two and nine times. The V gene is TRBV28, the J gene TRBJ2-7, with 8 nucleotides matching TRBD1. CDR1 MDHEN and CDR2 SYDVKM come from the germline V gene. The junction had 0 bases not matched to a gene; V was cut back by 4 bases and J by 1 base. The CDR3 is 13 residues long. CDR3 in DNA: TGTGCCAGCAGTTACAGGGGGTCCTACGAGCAGTACTTC. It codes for CASSYRGSYEQYF.

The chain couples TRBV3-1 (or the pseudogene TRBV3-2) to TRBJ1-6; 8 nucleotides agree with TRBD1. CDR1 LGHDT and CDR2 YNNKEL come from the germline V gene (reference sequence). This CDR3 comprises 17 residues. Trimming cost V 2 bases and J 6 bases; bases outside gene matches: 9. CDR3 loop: CASSQNRGQGSNSPLHF. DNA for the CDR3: TGTGCCAGCAGCCAAAACCGAGGACAGGGAAGTAATTCACCCCTCCACTTT.

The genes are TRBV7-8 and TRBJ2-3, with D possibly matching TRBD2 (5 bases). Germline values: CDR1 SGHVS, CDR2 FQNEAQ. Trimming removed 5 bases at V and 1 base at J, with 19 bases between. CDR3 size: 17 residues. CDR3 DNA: TGTGCCAGCAGCAACCCCCAAAGCGGACTTCGCACAGATACGCAGTATTTT. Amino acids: CASSNPQSGLRTDTQYF.

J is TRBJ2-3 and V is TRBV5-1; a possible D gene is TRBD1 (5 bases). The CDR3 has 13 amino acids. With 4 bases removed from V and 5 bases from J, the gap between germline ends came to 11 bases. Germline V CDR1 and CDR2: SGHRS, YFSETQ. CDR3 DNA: TGCGCCAGCAGCGGGGCCTCCCTAGATACGCAGTATTTT. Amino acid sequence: CASSGASLDTQYF.

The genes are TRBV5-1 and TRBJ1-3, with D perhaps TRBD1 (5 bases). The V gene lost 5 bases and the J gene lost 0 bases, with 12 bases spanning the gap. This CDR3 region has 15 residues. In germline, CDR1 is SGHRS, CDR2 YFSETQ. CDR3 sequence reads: CASRQTGISGNTIYF. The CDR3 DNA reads TGCGCCAGCAGACAAACAGGCATCTCTGGAAACACCATATATTTT.

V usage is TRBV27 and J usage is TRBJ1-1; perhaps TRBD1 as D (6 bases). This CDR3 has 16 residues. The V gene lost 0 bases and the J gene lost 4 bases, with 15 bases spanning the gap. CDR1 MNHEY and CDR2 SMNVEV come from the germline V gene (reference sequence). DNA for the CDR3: TGTGCCAGCAGTTTATCTCCGACAGGAGCAGGCACTGAAGCTTTCTTT. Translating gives CASSLSPTGAGTEAFF.

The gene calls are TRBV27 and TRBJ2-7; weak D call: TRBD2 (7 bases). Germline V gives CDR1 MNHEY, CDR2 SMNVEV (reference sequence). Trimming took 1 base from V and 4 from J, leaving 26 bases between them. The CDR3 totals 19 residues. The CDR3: CASSLFWAPGGAIGYEQYF. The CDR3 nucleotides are TGTGCCAGCAGTTTATTTTGGGCCCCTGGGGGGGCAATTGGTTACGAGCAGTACTTC.

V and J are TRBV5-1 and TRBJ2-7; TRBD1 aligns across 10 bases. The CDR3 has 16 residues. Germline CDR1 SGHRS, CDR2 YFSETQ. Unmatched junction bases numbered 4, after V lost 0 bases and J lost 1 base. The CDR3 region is CASSLAPGQGSYEQYF. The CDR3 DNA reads TGCGCCAGCAGCTTGGCGCCGGGACAGGGGTCCTACGAGCAGTACTTC.

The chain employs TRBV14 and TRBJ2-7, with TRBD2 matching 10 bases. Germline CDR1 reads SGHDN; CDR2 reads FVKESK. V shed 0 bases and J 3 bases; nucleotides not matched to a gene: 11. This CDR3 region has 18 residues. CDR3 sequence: CASSQETASGSLRYEQYF. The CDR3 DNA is TGTGCCAGCAGCCAAGAGACGGCTAGCGGGAGCCTTCGCTACGAGCAGTACTTC.

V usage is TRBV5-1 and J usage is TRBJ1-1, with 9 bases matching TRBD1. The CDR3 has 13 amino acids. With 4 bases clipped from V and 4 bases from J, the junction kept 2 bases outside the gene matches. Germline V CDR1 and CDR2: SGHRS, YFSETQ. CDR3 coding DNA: TGCGCCAGCAGCCGGACAGGGGTCACTGAAGCTTTCTTT. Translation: CASSRTGVTEAFF.

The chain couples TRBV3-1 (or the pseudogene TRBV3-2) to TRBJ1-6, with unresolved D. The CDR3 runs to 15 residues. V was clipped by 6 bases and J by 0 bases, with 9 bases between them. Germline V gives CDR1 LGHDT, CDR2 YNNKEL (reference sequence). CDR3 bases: TGTGCCAGCAGATACTCCCTCTCCTATAATTCACCCCTCCACTTT. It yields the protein CASRYSLSYNSPLHF.

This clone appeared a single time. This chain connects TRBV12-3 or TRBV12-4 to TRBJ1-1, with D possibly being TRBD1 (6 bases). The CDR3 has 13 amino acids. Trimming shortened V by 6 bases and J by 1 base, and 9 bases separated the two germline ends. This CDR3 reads CASSPGQNTEAFF. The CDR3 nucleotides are TGTGCCAGCAGCCCGGGACAGAACACTGAAGCTTTCTTT.

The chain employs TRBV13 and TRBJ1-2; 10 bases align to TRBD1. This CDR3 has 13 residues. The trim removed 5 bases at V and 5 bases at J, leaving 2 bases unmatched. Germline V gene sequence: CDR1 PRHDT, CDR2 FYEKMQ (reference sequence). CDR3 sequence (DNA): TGTGCCAGCAGCAAGGGACAGGGGTATGGCTACACCTTC. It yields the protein CASSKGQGYGYTF.

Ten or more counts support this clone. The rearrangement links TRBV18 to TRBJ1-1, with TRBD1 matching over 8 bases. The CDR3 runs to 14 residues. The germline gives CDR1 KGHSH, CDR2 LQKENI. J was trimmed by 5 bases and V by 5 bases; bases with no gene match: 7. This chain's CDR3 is CASSSGQGNTEAFF. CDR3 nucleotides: TGTGCCAGCTCATCTGGACAGGGAAATACTGAAGCTTTCTTT.

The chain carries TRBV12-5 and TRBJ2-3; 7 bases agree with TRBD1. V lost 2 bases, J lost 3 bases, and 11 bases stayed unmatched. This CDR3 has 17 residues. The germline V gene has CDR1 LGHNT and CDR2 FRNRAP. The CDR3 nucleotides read TGTGCTAGTGGTTTGCGTACAGGGGCGGTCATGACAGATACGCAGTATTTT. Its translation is CASGLRTGAVMTDTQYF.